This note documents a single T cell receptor beta chain sequence. Profiled with immunoSEQ multiplex PCR; TCRdb holds only in-frame clones, not every one. The repertoire holds hundreds of thousands of clones, approximately 80% seen once, with approximately 0.013% in the top ten. From germline, CDR1 is MNHNS and CDR2 SASEGT. The junction had 6 bases not matched to a gene; V was cut back by 8 bases and J by 3 bases. This CDR3 contains 13 residues. The data originate from a study of shared T cell receptors in the human thymus. These data also featured in a second study, about human thymus T cells. From that paper: Healthy Finnish infants undergoing corrective surgery for congenital heart defects were used as donors. Highly overlapping thymic repertoires in unrelated individuals were reported by related research.

Sequencing was performed on thymocytes. The rearrangement uses TRBV6-1 and TRBJ2-7; 8 positions match TRBD1. This clonotype was sampled from a boy younger than two with a congenital heart defect. CDR3 amino acids: CASLPDRDYEQYF. The CDR3, as DNA: TGTGCCAGCCTACCGGACAGGGACTACGAGCAGTACTTC.